This is a list of T cell receptor beta chains from one sample in a study of blood T cell repertoires in COVID-19. This table comes from immunoSEQ multiplex PCR, and its TCRdb copy is limited to in-frame clones, with some not included. The top ten clones hold around 2.5% of a sample with 100,000 to 150,000 clones, 80% to 90% of them seen once. The sequenced sample was PBMCs or T cells enriched from blood (not recorded which). All receptors derive from a woman between 50 and 59 years old who had recovered from COVID-19. Each CDR3 is given with its conserved first and last residue. Each record gives: J gene, V gene, D gene, CDR3 protein. D genes are given only for firm matches.

>TRBJ2-7|TRBV6-2/TRBV6-3|NA
CASSYSSHSYEQYF
>TRBJ2-7|TRBV27|NA
CASSLLPSLFAPEQYF
>TRBJ2-1|TRBV19|TRBD2
CASSPISGGVYNEQFF
>TRBJ2-1|TRBV4-1|TRBD2
CASSRVQLTSGGYNEQFF
>TRBJ2-7|TRBV27|TRBD2
CASSPREGSYEQYF
>TRBJ2-7|TRBV18|TRBD1
CASSPPRKDRGNEQYF
>TRBJ2-1|TRBV5-4|NA
CATRGYGNNNEQFF
>TRBJ1-5|TRBV2|NA
CASSGPRDSQHF
>TRBJ2-7|TRBV4-3|NA
CASSQDRTGYLEQYF
>TRBJ1-6|TRBV18|NA
CASQRTVGSPLHF
>TRBJ2-7|TRBV10-1|TRBD2
CASTSWPWLAGGTVYEQYF
>TRBJ1-2|TRBV7-9|NA
CASSLGSGSYTF
>TRBJ1-6|TRBV2|NA
CASSERRGGVSPLHF
>TRBJ2-7|TRBV27|TRBD1
CASILLTQGALDEQYF
>TRBJ2-7|TRBV5-1|TRBD1
CASSPGTGAYEQYF
>TRBJ1-2|TRBV19|NA
CASSIAPGFDYGYTF
>TRBJ1-1|TRBV11-2|NA
CASTARLELGSTEAFF
>TRBJ1-6|TRBV11-2|NA
CASSLVLGQSSSYNSPLHF
>TRBJ2-5|TRBV11-3|NA
CASSPGQKETQYF
>TRBJ1-4|TRBV27|NA
CASTTVATNEKLFF
>TRBJ2-3|TRBV9|NA
CASSVVDRGMISTDTQYF
>TRBJ2-7|TRBV14|TRBD1
CASSTHWTGEQYF
>TRBJ2-5|TRBV12-2|NA
CASRLARSPQGRRLKTQYF
>TRBJ1-2|TRBV10-3|NA
CAIAGSNYGYTF
>TRBJ2-5|TRBV5-1|NA
CASSLSGQQETQYF
>TRBJ1-2|TRBV27|NA
CASRQGRPSNYGYTF
>TRBJ2-4|TRBV7-9|TRBD2
CASSLGASGGLAKNIQYF
>TRBJ1-2|TRBV30|NA
CAWSLGGDYTF
>TRBJ1-1|TRBV3-1/TRBV3-2|NA
CASSSMLNTEAFF
>TRBJ1-1|TRBV5-1|TRBD1
CASSFSDRGLRDTEAFF
>TRBJ2-7|TRBV10-3|NA
CAISAEVYEQYF
>TRBJ2-1|TRBV5-4|NA
CASALGGSLYNEQFF
>TRBJ2-3|TRBV4-1|TRBD2
CASSQVGTSGGPFTDTQYF
>TRBJ2-7|TRBV6-6|NA
CASSRLSRGATDYEQYF
>TRBJ2-1|TRBV2|NA
CASRRTLQFF
>TRBJ2-1|TRBV7-2|TRBD2
CASSLSGDSYNEQFF
>TRBJ2-5|TRBV15|NA
CATMAGAQETQYF
>TRBJ2-1|TRBV6-5|NA
CASSFTGFEQFF